A single sample is the source of the 5 T cell receptor beta chains below, sequenced in a study of identical twins. Each CDR3 protein gets one entry after TCRdb re-called the 5' RACE reads with MiXCR. There are hundreds of thousands of distinct CDR3 sequences in the sample; approximately 6.8% occur only once, and 5.4% lies in the top ten. These same data were also listed under a study on yellow fever vaccine responses in identical twins.

The sample was CD8+ T cells sorted from blood. The receptors were sampled from a young woman in good health.

As regards this clonotype: A much larger clone differs by one base, so this may be a read error. The J gene is TRBJ2-1, the V gene TRBV13; perhaps TRBD2 as D (6 bases). Trimming pared 5 bases from V and 12 bases from J, leaving 20 bases between. CDR1 is PRHDT, CDR2 FYEKMQ, per germline (reference sequence). The CDR3 has 14 amino acids. This CDR3 reads CASSDSRRAFGQFF. In DNA form, the CDR3 reads TGTGCCAGCAGCGATAGCAGGAGGGCCTTTGGGCAGTTCTTC.

V gene TRBV2 combines with J gene TRBJ2-5; 9 bases are a match to TRBD2. The J segment lost 5 bases and the V segment lost 3 bases, leaving 4 bases of the junction unmatched. The CDR3 is 14 residues long. Germline loops: CDR1 SNHLY, CDR2 FYNNEI. For the CDR3, the DNA is TGTGCCAGCAGTGAGGGGACTAGCCGGGAGACCCAGTACTTC. It yields the protein CASSEGTSRETQYF. Full variable domain (rest looked up from reference TRBV2 and TRBJ2-5): EPEVTQTPSHQVTQMGQEVILRCVPISNHLYFYWYRQILGQKVEFLVSFYNNEISEKSEIFDDQFSVERPDGSNFTLKIRSTKLEDSAMYFCASSEGTSRETQYFGPGTRLLVL.

This clonotype was picked up many times. This rearrangement joins TRBV12-3 or TRBV12-4 to TRBJ1-1, with D unresolved. With 2 bases removed from V and 5 bases from J, the gap between germline ends came to 6 bases. CDR3 size: 12 residues. In DNA, the CDR3 is TGTGCCAGCAGTTTACGGCGGACTGAAGCTTTCTTT. Residues: CASSLRRTEAFF.

In its sample, this clonotype was seen many times. The rearrangement joins TRBV6-4 to TRBJ2-1, with 16 bases lining up with TRBD2. With 5 bases clipped from V and 4 bases from J, the junction kept 5 bases outside the gene matches. The CDR3 runs 17 residues. Germline-derived CDR1 and CDR2 are MRHNA and SNTAGT. Here the CDR3 reads CASSPGLAGGPYNEQFF. CDR3 coding DNA: TGTGCCAGCAGTCCGGGACTAGCGGGGGGGCCGTACAATGAGCAGTTCTTC.

In this sample, this clonotype turned up many times. This chain links TRBV7-9 with TRBJ2-2; tentatively, D is TRBD1 (6 bases). This CDR3 region has 15 residues. Germline V gene sequence: CDR1 SEHNR, CDR2 FQNEAQ (reference sequence). Trimming shortened V by 6 bases and J by 6 bases, and 17 bases separated the two germline ends. In nucleotides, the CDR3 is TGTGCCAGCAGTTACAGGGTTTCGGAACCCGGGGAGCTGTTTTTT. Translation: CASSYRVSEPGELFF.